A selection of T cell receptor beta chains follows, all from one sample in a study of T cells in localized non-small cell lung cancer. Here immunoSEQ multiplex PCR was the method, and the copy in TCRdb shows in-frame clones only, minus some. The sample holds fewer than 35,000 clones, roughly 90% seen once. Sequencing was performed on peripheral blood, taken before any cancer treatment. Receptors were obtained from a man aged 35-69 years with stage I lung adenocarcinoma. The CDR3 runs from the conserved cysteine through the conserved F or W. D genes are given only for firm matches. The size field is filled for only some rows; it gives once, few, many or a size class.

d_call | j_call | v_call | clone_size | cdr3_nt | cdr3_aa
NA | TRBJ2-7 | TRBV27 | NA | TGTGCCAGCAGTTTAGGAGCAGGGGCGGAGGGCTACGAGCAGTACTTC | CASSLGAGAEGYEQYF
NA | TRBJ1-5 | TRBV27 | NA | TGTGCCAGCAGTTTACTCGGGAATCAGCCCCAGCATTTT | CASSLLGNQPQHF
NA | TRBJ2-5 | TRBV19 | NA | TGTGCCAGTAGCTGCCTGTCCCAGTACTTC | CASSCLSQYF
NA | TRBJ1-5 | TRBV19 | NA | TGTGCCAGTACGGGCCCATATAGCAATCAGCCCCAGCATTTT | CASTGPYSNQPQHF
NA | TRBJ1-1 | TRBV5-1 | NA | TGCGCCAGCAGCGGGCAATTAAACACTGAAGCTTTCTTT | CASSGQLNTEAFF
NA | TRBJ1-2 | TRBV7-8 | NA | TGTGCCAGCAGCTTAGGCGGGGGGAACTATGGCTACACCTTC | CASSLGGGNYGYTF
NA | TRBJ1-5 | TRBV6-1 | NA | TGTGCCAGCAGTGAATGGGGTAACCAGCCCCAGCATTTT | CASSEWGNQPQHF
NA | TRBJ1-3 | TRBV6-1 | NA | TGTGCCAGCGGGGCAGGCCCCAACTCTGGAAACACCATATATTTT | CASGAGPNSGNTIYF
NA | TRBJ2-5 | TRBV5-5 | NA | TGTGCCAGCAGCTTCACCATCGGGGCTACCCAAGAGACCCAGTACTTC | CASSFTIGATQETQYF
TRBD1 | TRBJ1-2 | TRBV7-9 | NA | TGTGCCAGCAGCTTAAGCGGGGGACAGAATGGCTACACCTTC | CASSLSGGQNGYTF
NA | TRBJ2-1 | TRBV7-6 | NA | TGTGCCAGCAGCCACGGGGTTTACGATGAGCAGTTCTTC | CASSHGVYDEQFF
NA | TRBJ2-3 | TRBV6-5 | NA | TGTGCCAGCAGTTCCACAGATACGCAGTATTTT | CASSSTDTQYF
NA | TRBJ2-7 | TRBV7-8 | NA | TGTGCCAGCAGCTTAGCTGGGGCCGCGGACGAGCAGTACTTC | CASSLAGAADEQYF
NA | TRBJ1-2 | TRBV7-6 | NA | TGTGCCAGCAGCTTAGGGACCGAGAACTATGGCTACACCTTC | CASSLGTENYGYTF
TRBD1 | TRBJ2-7 | TRBV5-6 | few | TGTGCCAGCAACAAACTCAATATGGGACAGAATACCTACGAGCAGTACTTC | CASNKLNMGQNTYEQYF
NA | TRBJ2-5 | TRBV9 | NA | TGTGCCAGCAGCCCCGCCGTTCACCCAACCCAAGAGACCCAGTACTTC | CASSPAVHPTQETQYF
TRBD1 | TRBJ1-4 | TRBV5-4 | NA | TGTGCCAGCAGCTTTAGGACAGGCCGCCTGTTTTTT | CASSFRTGRLFF
NA | TRBJ2-7 | TRBV5-4 | few | TGTGCCAGCAGCTTCAGCTCCTACGAGCAGTACTTC | CASSFSSYEQYF
NA | TRBJ2-7 | TRBV6-5 | NA | TGTGCCAGCAGTTATAAAGGGGGGGCGCCCTACGAGCAGTACTTC | CASSYKGGAPYEQYF
NA | TRBJ2-2 | TRBV5-1 | NA | TGCGCCAGCAGCTTGGACGCACTCTACGTTGACACCGGGGAGCTGTTTTTT | CASSLDALYVDTGELFF
NA | TRBJ1-1 | TRBV19 | NA | TGTGCCAGTAGTATTAGACAGAGGAACACTGAAGCTTTCTTT | CASSIRQRNTEAFF
TRBD1 | TRBJ1-1 | TRBV7-6 | NA | TGTGCCAGCAGCTTAGTGGACAGGGAGAACACTGAAGCTTTCTTT | CASSLVDRENTEAFF
TRBD2 | TRBJ2-3 | TRBV2 | few | TGTGCCAGCAGGTTACTAGCGGGGGGATCAGATACGCAGTATTTT | CASRLLAGGSDTQYF
NA | TRBJ2-7 | TRBV5-1 | NA | TGCGCCAGCAGCCAACTAGTCAGCGACGAGCAGTACTTC | CASSQLVSDEQYF
TRBD1 | TRBJ2-7 | TRBV9 | NA | TGTGCCAGCAGCGTAGGACAGGGGGGCTACGAGCAGTACTTC | CASSVGQGGYEQYF
NA | TRBJ2-5 | TRBV7-7 | NA | TGTGCCAGCAGCGCCTACAGAGGTCAAGAGACCCAGTACTTC | CASSAYRGQETQYF
TRBD2 | TRBJ2-5 | TRBV4-2 | NA | TGTGCCAGCAGCCCGAGGGGAGGGCCAGAGACCCAGTACTTC | CASSPRGGPETQYF
NA | TRBJ1-4 | TRBV7-2 | once | TGTGCCAGCAGCTTAGCACCCACCGCGGGGGGAAAAGGTGAAAAACTGTTTTTT | CASSLAPTAGGKGEKLFF
TRBD2 | TRBJ2-1 | TRBV5-4 | NA | TGTGCCAGCAGCGGAGAGCGGGGGAGCTCCTACAATGAGCAGTTCTTC | CASSGERGSSYNEQFF